These T cell receptor beta chains were read from a single sample in a study of T cells after yellow fever vaccination. TCRdb analysed the 5' RACE reads with MiXCR anew, one entry per CDR3 protein. The repertoire holds about 130,000 distinct CDR3 sequences, under 9% seen once, with about two fifths in the top ten. Sample: CD8+ T cells sorted from PBMCs, taken on the day of the yellow fever booster vaccination. The receptors were gathered from a man younger than 35 who received the YFV17D yellow fever vaccine. Each CDR3 is given with its conserved first and last residue. A D gene is named only where the DNA matches it firmly. Expanded clones are given a class, and other clones once, few, many or no size at all.

cdr3_aa cdr3_nt clone_size d_call v_call cdr3_length j_call
CASSIPTGHEQFF TGTGCCAGTAGTATCCCCACGGGGCATGAGCAGTTCTTC few - TRBV19 13 TRBJ2-1
CASSLSWGHNTQYF TGTGCCAGCAGCTTAAGCTGGGGGCATAATACGCAGTATTTT - - TRBV7-9 14 TRBJ2-3
CASSARGMDTQYF TGTGCCAGCAGTGCCCGGGGGATGGATACGCAGTATTTT - - TRBV6-4 13 TRBJ2-3
CSVDTESYNEQFF TGCAGCGTTGATACGGAGTCCTACAATGAGCAGTTCTTC few - TRBV29-1 13 TRBJ2-1
CASSLGPYNTEAFF TGCGCCAGCAGCTTGGGGCCGTACAACACTGAAGCTTTCTTT few - TRBV5-1 14 TRBJ1-1
CASIGQGVNEPQHF TGTGCCAGCATAGGACAGGGGGTTAATGAGCCCCAGCATTTT - TRBD1 TRBV2 14 TRBJ1-5
CASSSRQVNQPQHF TGTGCCAGCAGCTCCCGACAGGTGAATCAGCCCCAGCATTTT few - TRBV7-2 14 TRBJ1-5
CASSPLAKGPGTDTQYF TGCGCCAGCAGCCCACTAGCAAAGGGGCCGGGCACAGATACGCAGTATTTT few - TRBV4-1 17 TRBJ2-3
CASSAGGGEQFF TGTGCCAGCAGCGCAGGGGGCGGTGAGCAGTTCTTC - TRBD1 TRBV7-9 12 TRBJ2-1
CASSLRGRIYTF TGTGCCAGCAGCCTTAGGGGGCGTATTTACACCTTC few TRBD1 TRBV5-6 12 TRBJ1-2
CASSFLMDTQYF TGTGCCAGCAGTTTTCTCATGGATACGCAGTATTTT - - TRBV28 12 TRBJ2-3
CASSVGGGTTLLYF - few - TRBV9 14 TRBJ2-3
CASSDFQRWDGNTEAFF TGTGCCAGCAGTGATTTTCAGAGGTGGGACGGAAACACTGAAGCTTTCTTT - - TRBV2 17 TRBJ1-1
CASSVDGQGDTGELFF TGTGCCAGCAGCGTAGACGGGCAGGGGGACACCGGGGAGCTGTTTTTT few TRBD1 TRBV9 16 TRBJ2-2
CASSFFRDYPDQETQYF TGTGCCAGCAGTTTTTTCCGGGACTACCCTGACCAAGAGACCCAGTACTTC few TRBD2 TRBV6-5 17 TRBJ2-5
CASSLSAGGPIDTQYF TGTGCCAGCAGTTTATCGGCGGGGGGGCCTATAGATACGCAGTATTTT - TRBD2 TRBV12-3/TRBV12-4 16 TRBJ2-3
CASSQDHGNSQFF TGCGCCAGCAGCCAAGATCATGGGAACAGTCAGTTCTTC few - TRBV4-1 13 TRBJ2-1
CASSLGRGTLEETQYF TGCGCCAGCAGCTTGGGGAGAGGGACTTTAGAAGAGACCCAGTACTTC few - TRBV5-1 16 TRBJ2-5
CASSFEGEGNQPQHF TGTGCCAGCAGTTTCGAGGGCGAGGGCAATCAGCCCCAGCATTTT - - TRBV12-3/TRBV12-4 15 TRBJ1-5
CASSHRTGPYGYIF TGTGCCAGCAGCCACAGGACAGGTCCTTATGGCTACATCTTC - TRBD1 TRBV14 14 TRBJ1-2
CASSQLGLATDTQYF TGTGCCAGCAGCCAGCTGGGACTAGCCACAGATACGCAGTATTTT once TRBD2 TRBV5-6 15 TRBJ2-3
CATSRSETGGSEQYF TGTGCCACCAGCAGATCGGAGACAGGGGGCAGCGAGCAGTACTTC many TRBD1 TRBV15 15 TRBJ2-7
CASRATGTLDYGYTF TGTGCCAGCAGGGCTACCGGGACACTGGACTATGGCTACACCTTC few - TRBV5-5 15 TRBJ1-2
CASSEWGGNEQFF TGTGCCAGCAGTGAATGGGGGGGCAATGAGCAGTTCTTC - TRBD2 TRBV6-1 13 TRBJ2-1
CASSLSPGRGLRDTQYF TGTGCCAGCAGCTTAAGCCCCGGCAGGGGGCTAAGGGATACGCAGTATTTT - TRBD1 TRBV7-8 17 TRBJ2-3
CASSLASRSSYIEQFF TGTGCCAGCAGCTTAGCCTCCCGTTCTAGTTACATTGAGCAGTTCTTC - - TRBV7-2 16 TRBJ2-1
CASSKGGSAPYGYTF TGTGCCAGCAGCAAAGGAGGGTCCGCACCCTATGGCTACACCTTC few - TRBV21-1 15 TRBJ1-2
CASSLAGNSNQPQHF TGCGCCAGCAGCTTGGCTGGGAATAGCAATCAGCCCCAGCATTTT many - TRBV5-1 15 TRBJ1-5
CASSGDNHNEQFF TGTGCCAGCAGCGGGGACAACCACAATGAGCAGTTCTTC few - TRBV5-4 13 TRBJ2-1
CASSPDSSPYNEQFF TGTGCCAGCAGCCCAGACAGTAGCCCCTACAATGAGCAGTTCTTC - - TRBV5-6 15 TRBJ2-1
CASSRGLENIQYF TGCGCCAGCAGCCGGGGACTGGAAAACATTCAGTACTTC once - TRBV4-3 13 TRBJ2-4
CASSLGGGKNIQYF TGTGCCAGCAGCTTGGGGGGGGGCAAAAACATTCAGTACTTC few TRBD2 TRBV7-8 14 TRBJ2-4
CASTGALNTGELFF TGTGCCAGCACTGGGGCCCTCAACACCGGGGAGCTGTTTTTT few - TRBV6-2/TRBV6-3 14 TRBJ2-2
CASSSPLSGGAGYTF TGTGCCAGCAGCTCGCCGTTGTCAGGGGGCGCGGGCTACACCTTC - TRBD1 TRBV11-2 15 TRBJ1-2
CASSYSLWENNEQFF TGTGCCAGCAGTTACTCGCTATGGGAGAACAATGAGCAGTTCTTC - - TRBV6-6 15 TRBJ2-1
CASSSGQSNTGELFF TGTGCCAGCAGCTCTGGACAGTCTAACACCGGGGAGCTGTTTTTT many - TRBV12-3/TRBV12-4 15 TRBJ2-2
CASSPRGWHTEAFF TGTGCCAGCAGTCCCAGGGGTTGGCACACTGAAGCTTTCTTT few - TRBV6-5 14 TRBJ1-1
CSARERTDYEQYF TGCAGTGCTAGAGAGAGGACGGATTACGAGCAGTACTTC many - TRBV20-1 13 TRBJ2-7
CASSGEGGGTDTQYF TGTGCCAGCAGCGGAGAGGGCGGGGGCACAGATACGCAGTATTTT - - TRBV5-6 15 TRBJ2-3
CASSPGTGFHGYTF TGTGCCAGCAGTCCCGGGACAGGGTTTCATGGCTACACCTTC few TRBD1 TRBV6-5 14 TRBJ1-2
CASSSPRGETQYF TGTGCCAGCAGCTCACCCCGGGGGGAGACCCAGTACTTC - - TRBV7-9 13 TRBJ2-5
CASSQDSRVTGELFF TGCGCCAGCAGCCAAGACAGTCGGGTCACCGGGGAGCTGTTTTTT - - TRBV4-3 15 TRBJ2-2
CASSFSATYEQYF TGTGCCAGCAGCTTCTCGGCAACCTACGAGCAGTACTTC few - TRBV5-5 13 TRBJ2-7
CAWSLGVNYGYTF TGTGCCTGGAGTCTCGGAGTTAACTATGGCTACACCTTC - - TRBV30 13 TRBJ1-2
CASSLARRGRETQYF TGTGCCAGCAGTTTAGCGCGGCGGGGGCGGGAGACCCAGTACTTC - - TRBV12-3/TRBV12-4 15 TRBJ2-5
CASSEQGSVDTQYF TGTGCCAGCAGCGAACAGGGGAGCGTGGATACGCAGTATTTT few TRBD1 TRBV6-2/TRBV6-3 14 TRBJ2-3